This T cell receptor (beta chain) comes out of a study of beta chain features in type 1 diabetes. Overall study: There was similarity between patients and healthy donors in age, gender and cell yields. Study-wide results and limits: In patients and controls equally, PCR might favor templates that are shorter. All four CD4+ subsets of Type 1 diabetes patients contained TCRB CDR3s that were moderately but significantly shorter.

As every portion of the isolated RNA was reverse transcribed, the sequencing read expressed TCRB transcripts. TCRdb's copy holds only in-frame clones and misses some; the assay was immunoSEQ multiplex PCR. The sample has 160,000 or so clones; 6.5% to 10% are singletons. The ends were cut back, 9 bases at V and 3 bases at J, with 9 bases in the middle. This CDR3 contains 12 residues. The V gene's germline CDR1 is LNHDA and CDR2 SQIVND (reference sequence). Comment on this clone: What it binds is not known.

This TCR was sampled from a woman between 18 and 30 years old with type 1 diabetes. The sample was central memory CD4+ T cells from blood. The V and J genes are TRBV19 and TRBJ1-5; D might be TRBD1 (6 bases). CDR3 coding DNA: TGTGCCAGCCGGGACACCAATCAGCCCCAGCATTTT. This translates into CASRDTNQPQHF.